Here is one T cell receptor (beta chain) with its context. Its antigen remains unidentified. No much larger clone exists at a distance of one base, and base qualities are not known. The method was the immunoSEQ multiplex PCR assay. The table was pulled from immuneACCESS by TCRdb, which kept in-frame rearrangements only. Such tables lose some clones; where checked, under half of the loss comes from unresolved V genes, and the rest has no known cause. The sample has roughly 80,000 clones on record, just over 90% of them singletons. The ten largest clonotypes hold around 2.6% of the sample. This sample was taken from a study of T cell changes during pregnancy in multiple sclerosis (dated by TCRdb to about 2019). Context from the whole study: In women with multiple sclerosis, the researchers looked at how the T cell repertoire shifted as pregnancy progressed.

From the cysteine up to the phenylalanine, the CDR3 has a length of 14 residues. The only DNA kept is the CDR3, 42 bases in frame from the first base. Trimming at the junction amounts to 6 bases on V and 2 bases on J, and the germline ends lie 12 bases apart. CDR1 MNHEY and CDR2 SVGAGI are derived from the germline V gene. Here the sequenced sample was peripheral blood, taken after pregnancy. The TCR sequence derives from a female donor in good health, enrolled as a control in a pregnancy study. This receptor chain uses TRBV6-5 and TRBJ2-3, with a tentative D gene TRBD1 over 6 matching bases. The CDR3 here reads CASRQRTATDTQYF. The nucleotides read TGTGCCAGCAGGCAAAGGACAGCCACAGATACGCAGTATTTT.